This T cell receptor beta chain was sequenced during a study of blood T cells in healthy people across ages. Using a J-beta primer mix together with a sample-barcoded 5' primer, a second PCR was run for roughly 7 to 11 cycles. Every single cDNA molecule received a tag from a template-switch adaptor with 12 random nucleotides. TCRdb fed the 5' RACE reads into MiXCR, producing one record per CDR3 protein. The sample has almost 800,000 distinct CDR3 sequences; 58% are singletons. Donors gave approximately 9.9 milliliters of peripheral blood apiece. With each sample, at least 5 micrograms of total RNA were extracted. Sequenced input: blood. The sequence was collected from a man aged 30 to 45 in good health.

CDR3 nucleotides: TGCAGTGCCGGGACGGGCACCCACACTGAAGCTTTCTTT. Its translation: CSAGTGTHTEAFF. The chain carries TRBV20-1 and TRBJ1-1; TRBD1 is a possible D gene (5 bases). Germline CDR1 DFQATT, CDR2 SNEGSKA (reference sequence). Between the trimmed V and J ends, which lost 6 bases and 3 bases, there was a span of 14 bases. This CDR3 is built from 13 residues.